This T cell receptor beta chain was recorded in a study of PD-L1 blockade in urothelial cancer. In germline, CDR1 is MNHNY, CDR2 SVGAGI (reference sequence). Losses at the gene ends were 6 bases for V and 0 bases for J; bases not matched to a gene: 8. This CDR3 is built from 16 residues. Some clones are missing from TCRdb's copy, which holds only in-frame ones; the method was immunoSEQ multiplex PCR. The table has approximately 58,000 clones, over 75% seen once. The material sequenced was PBMCs, taken around atezolizumab (anti-PD-L1) treatment. This TCR was sampled from a man in his 70s with urothelial cancer. The chain links TRBV6-6 to TRBJ1-3; 7 nucleotides line up with TRBD1. The CDR3 here is CASRSSGTASGNTIYF. In DNA, the CDR3 is TGTGCCAGCAGGTCCTCAGGGACAGCCTCTGGAAACACCATATATTTT.